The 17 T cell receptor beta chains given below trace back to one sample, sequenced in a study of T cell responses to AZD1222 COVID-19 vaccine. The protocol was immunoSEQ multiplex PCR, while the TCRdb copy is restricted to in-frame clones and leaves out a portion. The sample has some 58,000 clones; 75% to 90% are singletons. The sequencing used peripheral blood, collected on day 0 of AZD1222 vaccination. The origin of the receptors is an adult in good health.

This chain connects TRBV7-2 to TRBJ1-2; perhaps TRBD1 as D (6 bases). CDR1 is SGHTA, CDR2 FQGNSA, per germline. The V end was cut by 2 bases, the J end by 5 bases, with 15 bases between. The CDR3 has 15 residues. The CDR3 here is CASSLRFHGQYGYTF. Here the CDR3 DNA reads TGTGCCAGCAGCTTAAGGTTCCATGGACAGTATGGCTACACCTTC.

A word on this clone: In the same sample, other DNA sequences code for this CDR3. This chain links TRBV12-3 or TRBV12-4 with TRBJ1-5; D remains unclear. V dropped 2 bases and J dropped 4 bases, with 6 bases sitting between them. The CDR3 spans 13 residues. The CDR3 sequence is CASSLSQNQPQHF. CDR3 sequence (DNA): TGTGCCAGCAGTTTATCACAAAATCAGCCCCAGCATTTT.

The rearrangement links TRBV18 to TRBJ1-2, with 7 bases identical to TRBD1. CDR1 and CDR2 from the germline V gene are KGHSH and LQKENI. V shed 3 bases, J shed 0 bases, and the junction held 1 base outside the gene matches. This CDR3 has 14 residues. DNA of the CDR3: TGTGCCAGCTCACCGGGACAGACTAACTATGGCTACACCTTC. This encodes CASSPGQTNYGYTF.

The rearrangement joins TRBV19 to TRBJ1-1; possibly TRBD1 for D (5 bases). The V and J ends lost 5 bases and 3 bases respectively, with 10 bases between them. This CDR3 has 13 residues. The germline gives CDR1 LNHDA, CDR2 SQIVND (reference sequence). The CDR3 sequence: CASSRGADTEAFF. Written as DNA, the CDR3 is TGTGCCAGTAGTCGTGGGGCGGACACTGAAGCTTTCTTT.

The CDR3 loop reads CASSLGRLQNYGYTF. The CDR3 DNA sequence: TGTGCCAGCAGCTTGGGCAGGCTCCAAAACTATGGCTACACCTTC. This chain uses TRBV5-8 with TRBJ1-2; unclear D gene. The V gene's germline CDR1 is SGHTS and CDR2 YDEGEE. V lost 0 bases and J 2 bases, leaving 11 bases between the germline ends. The CDR3 has 15 residues.

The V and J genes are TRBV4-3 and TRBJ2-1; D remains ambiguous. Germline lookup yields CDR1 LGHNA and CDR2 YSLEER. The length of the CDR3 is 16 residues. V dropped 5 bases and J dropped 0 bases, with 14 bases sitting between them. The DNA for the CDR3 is TGCGCCAGCAGCGCCCTGACCCTGAGCTCCTACAATGAGCAGTTCTTC. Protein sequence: CASSALTLSSYNEQFF.

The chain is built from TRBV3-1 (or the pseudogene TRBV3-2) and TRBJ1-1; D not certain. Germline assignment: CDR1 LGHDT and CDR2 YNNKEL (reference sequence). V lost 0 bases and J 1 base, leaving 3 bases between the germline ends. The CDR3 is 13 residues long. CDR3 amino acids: CASSQDRNTEAFF. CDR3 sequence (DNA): TGTGCCAGCAGCCAAGATCGGAACACTGAAGCTTTCTTT.

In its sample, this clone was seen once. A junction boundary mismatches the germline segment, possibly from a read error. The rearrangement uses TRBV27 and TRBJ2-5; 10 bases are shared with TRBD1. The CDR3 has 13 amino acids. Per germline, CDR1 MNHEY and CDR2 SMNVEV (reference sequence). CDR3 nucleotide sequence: TGCGCCCGGAGGGACAGGGGCCAAGAGACCCAGTACTTC. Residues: CARRDRGQETQYF.

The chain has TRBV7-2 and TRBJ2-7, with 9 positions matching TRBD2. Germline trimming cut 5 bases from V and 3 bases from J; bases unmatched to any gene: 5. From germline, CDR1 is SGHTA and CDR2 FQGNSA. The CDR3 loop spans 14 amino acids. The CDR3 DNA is TGTGCCAGCAGCAAGACTAGCGGATTCTACGAGCAGTACTTC. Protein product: CASSKTSGFYEQYF. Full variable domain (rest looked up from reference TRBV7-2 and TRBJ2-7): GAGVSQSPSNKVTEKGKDVELRCDPISGHTALYWYRQSLGQGLEFLIYFQGNSAPDKSGLPSDRFSAERTGGSVSTLTIQRTQQEDSAVYLCASSKTSGFYEQYFGPGTRLTVT.

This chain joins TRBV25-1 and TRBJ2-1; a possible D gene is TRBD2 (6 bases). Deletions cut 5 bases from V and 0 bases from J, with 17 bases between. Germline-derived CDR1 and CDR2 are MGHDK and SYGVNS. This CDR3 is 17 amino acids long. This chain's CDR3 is CASSKSSGHSSYNEQFF. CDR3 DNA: TGTGCCAGCAGTAAAAGTAGCGGCCATAGCTCCTACAATGAGCAGTTCTTC.

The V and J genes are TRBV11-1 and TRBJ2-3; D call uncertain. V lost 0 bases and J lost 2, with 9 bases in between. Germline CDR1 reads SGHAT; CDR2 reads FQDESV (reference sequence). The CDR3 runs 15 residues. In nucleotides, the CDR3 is TGTGCCAGCAGCTTAGCCCGTCGGGCCACAGATACGCAGTATTTT. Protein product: CASSLARRATDTQYF.

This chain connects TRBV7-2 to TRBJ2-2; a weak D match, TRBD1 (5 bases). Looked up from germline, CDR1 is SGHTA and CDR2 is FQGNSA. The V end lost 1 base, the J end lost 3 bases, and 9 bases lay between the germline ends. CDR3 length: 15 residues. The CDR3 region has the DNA TGTGCCAGCAGCTTAGATGGCAGGGACACCGGGGAGCTGTTTTTT. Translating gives CASSLDGRDTGELFF.

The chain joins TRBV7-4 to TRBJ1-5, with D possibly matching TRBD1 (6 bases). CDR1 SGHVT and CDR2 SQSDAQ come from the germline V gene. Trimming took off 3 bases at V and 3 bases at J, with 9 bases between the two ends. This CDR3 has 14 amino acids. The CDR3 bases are TGTGCCAGCAGCTTCTGGACAGTCAATCAGCCCCAGCATTTT. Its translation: CASSFWTVNQPQHF.

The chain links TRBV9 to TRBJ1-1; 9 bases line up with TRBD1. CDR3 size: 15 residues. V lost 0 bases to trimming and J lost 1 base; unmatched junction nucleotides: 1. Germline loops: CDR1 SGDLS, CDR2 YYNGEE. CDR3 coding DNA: TGTGCCAGCAGCGTAGGGGACAGGGAGAACACTGAAGCTTTCTTT. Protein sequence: CASSVGDRENTEAFF.

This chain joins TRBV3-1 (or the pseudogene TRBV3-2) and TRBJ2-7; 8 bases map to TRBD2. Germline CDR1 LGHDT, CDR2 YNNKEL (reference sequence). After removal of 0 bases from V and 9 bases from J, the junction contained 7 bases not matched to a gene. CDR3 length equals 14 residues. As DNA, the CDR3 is TGTGCCAGCAGCCAAGATGGGACTAGTTCGGGGCAGTACTTC. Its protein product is CASSQDGTSSGQYF.

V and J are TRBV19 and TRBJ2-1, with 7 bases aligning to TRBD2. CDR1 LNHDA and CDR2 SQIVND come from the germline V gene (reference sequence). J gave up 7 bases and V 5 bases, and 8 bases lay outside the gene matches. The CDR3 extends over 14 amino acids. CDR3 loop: CASSPLLGGNEQFF. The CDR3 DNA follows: TGTGCCAGTAGTCCCCTCCTGGGAGGGAATGAGCAGTTCTTC.

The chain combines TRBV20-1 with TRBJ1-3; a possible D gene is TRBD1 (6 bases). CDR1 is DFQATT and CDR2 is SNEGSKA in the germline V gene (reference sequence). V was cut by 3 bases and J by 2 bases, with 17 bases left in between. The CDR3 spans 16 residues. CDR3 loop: CSASNPGVGPGNTIYF. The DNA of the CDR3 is TGCAGTGCTAGTAATCCAGGGGTAGGGCCTGGAAACACCATATATTTT.